The sequence of this T cell receptor beta chain was determined in a study of T cell responses to AZD1222 COVID-19 vaccine. Whole-study results and caveats: The reported proportion of spike-specific TCRs targeting unmutated variant regions was nearly half. Donors were largely white British and mainly female; clonal diversity was possibly underestimated. Only after the peak T cell response were repertoires sampled.

There are a few counts of this clone. Its antigen is as yet unknown. Germline lookup yields CDR1 MGHRA and CDR2 YSYEKL. The length of the CDR3 is 15 residues. V was clipped by 4 bases and J by 3 bases; unmatched bases: 5. Measured with immunoSEQ multiplex PCR; TCRdb has only the in-frame clones, and not every one. The profile covers about 170,000 clones, with approximately 88% appearing a single time and 0.85% to 1.2% taken by the ten largest. Sequencing was performed on peripheral blood, taken 28 days after the second AZD1222 dose. V gene TRBV4-1 combines with J gene TRBJ2-7; 11 bases fit TRBD2. This TCR was sampled from an adult who received the AZD1222 COVID-19 vaccine. CDR3 coding DNA: TGCGCCAGCAGCCTTGCTAGCGGGGGGAACTACGAGCAGTACTTC. Protein: CASSLASGGNYEQYF.